This TCR beta chain was captured in a study of beta chain features in type 1 diabetes. This clone appeared a few times. This CDR3 region has 14 residues. Deletions cut 2 bases from V and 2 bases from J, with 8 bases between. Germline loops: CDR1 SGHDN, CDR2 FVKESK. Every isolated RNA sample was fully reverse transcribed, so sequencing captured expressed TCRB transcripts. TCRdb's copy holds only in-frame clones and misses some; the assay was immunoSEQ multiplex PCR. This sample has 860,000 or so clones, with 15% to 20% found just once. This sequence joins TRBV14 and TRBJ2-3; D is unresolved. The sample consisted of naive CD4+ T cells from blood. The source of this sequence is a woman aged 18-29 years in good health. CDR3 region: CASSQRPATDTQYF. CDR3 nucleotides: TGTGCCAGCAGCCAAAGGCCCGCCACAGATACGCAGTATTTT.